One sample yielded the 29 T cell receptor beta chains listed below, sequenced in a study of shared clonotypes between healthy human individuals. Naive CD8 isolation took CD45RO-negative cells positively selected for CCR7 and excluded terminally differentiated effector memory CD45RA+ cells. TCRdb's copy holds only in-frame clones and misses some; the assay was immunoSEQ multiplex PCR. This table has 2 million to 2.5 million clones, roughly 91% appearing once. Sequencing was done on a sample of naive CD8+ T cells from PBMCs. The receptors were sampled from a man aged 18 to 35 in good health. Some clones in this sample may be carry-over from other donors' samples.

V gene TRBV19 combines with J gene TRBJ2-6; the D is unclear. The CDR3 is made up of 15 amino acids. Deletions cut 3 bases from V and 0 bases from J, with 6 bases between. Germline V gene sequence: CDR1 LNHDA, CDR2 SQIVND (reference sequence). The CDR3 spells CASSITASGANVLTF. The CDR3 DNA sequence: TGTGCCAGTAGTATTACCGCCTCTGGGGCCAACGTCCTGACTTTC.

The V and J genes are TRBV27 and TRBJ2-7, with D possibly being TRBD2 (5 bases). The CDR3 spans 13 residues. The V end lost 3 bases, the J end lost 5 bases, and 11 bases lay between the germline ends. Germline values: CDR1 MNHEY, CDR2 SMNVEV (reference sequence). The CDR3 loop reads CASSFLAADEQYF. The CDR3 nucleotides read TGTGCCAGCAGTTTCCTGGCAGCGGACGAGCAGTACTTC.

This sequence joins TRBV29-1 and TRBJ2-6; tentative D call: TRBD1 (6 bases). V was shortened by 1 base and J by 2 bases, with 9 bases between the two germline ends. CDR3 length: 15 residues. Germline assignment: CDR1 SQVTM and CDR2 ANQGSEA. In DNA form, the CDR3 reads TGCAGCGTTGAAGGAGGGGGAACTGGGGCCAACGTCCTGACTTTC. This encodes CSVEGGGTGANVLTF.

The chain carries TRBV11-2 and TRBJ1-4, with no clear D. With 5 bases removed from V and 0 bases from J, the gap between germline ends came to 13 bases. This CDR3 has 16 amino acids. The germline V gene encodes CDR1 SGHAT and CDR2 FQNNGV. Here the CDR3 DNA reads TGTGCCAGCAGCGCTAAGCCTGTTGCAACTAATGAAAAACTGTTTTTT. Translated: CASSAKPVATNEKLFF.

A note on this clone: Other nucleotide sequences in the sample specify the same CDR3. This rearrangement joins TRBV9 to TRBJ2-1; 8 nucleotides match TRBD2. Germline V gives CDR1 SGDLS, CDR2 YYNGEE. The CDR3 length is 15 residues. V lost 2 bases to trimming and J lost 3 bases; unmatched junction nucleotides: 4. CDR3 loop: CASSVLAGGYNEQFF. The CDR3 coding sequence is TGTGCCAGCAGCGTTCTAGCGGGTGGCTACAATGAGCAGTTCTTC.

The CDR3, as DNA: TGTGCCAGCAGCCTCGGACAGCTCTACGAGCAGTACTTC. The encoded protein is CASSLGQLYEQYF. The rearrangement links TRBV6-5 to TRBJ2-7, with D perhaps TRBD1 (6 bases). Germline CDR1 MNHEY, CDR2 SVGAGI. V was pared by 6 bases and J by 3 bases, with 12 bases between. This CDR3 region has 13 residues.

This sequence joins TRBV25-1 and TRBJ2-7; D not certain. V was clipped by 5 bases and J by 1 base, with 9 bases between them. Germline-derived CDR1 and CDR2 are MGHDK and SYGVNS. The CDR3 consists of 13 residues. The CDR3 coding sequence is TGTGCCAGCAGTCTCGGACGGTCCTACGAGCAGTACTTC. Protein: CASSLGRSYEQYF.

The V gene is TRBV7-2, the J gene TRBJ1-4, with TRBD1 matching 7 bases. Germline V gene data show CDR1 as SGHTA and CDR2 as FQGNSA. The junction had 8 bases not matched to a gene; V was cut back by 6 bases and J by 4 bases. This CDR3 is 15 amino acids long. The DNA for the CDR3 is TGTGCCAGCAGGGACAGGAGGTCCGGTAATGAAAAACTGTTTTTT. Protein: CASRDRRSGNEKLFF.

The rearrangement joins TRBV7-6 to TRBJ1-4; D gene uncertain. Trimming removed 5 bases at V and 2 bases at J, with 6 bases between. The germline gives CDR1 SGHVS, CDR2 FNYEAQ. This CDR3 region has 13 residues. As DNA, the CDR3 is TGTGCCAGCAGCCCATTCACTAATGAAAAACTGTTTTTT. Translation gives CASSPFTNEKLFF.

The CDR3 loop is CASSPRPATGELFF. The CDR3 DNA is TGTGCCAGCTCACCACGCCCAGCTACCGGGGAGCTGTTTTTT. The gene calls are TRBV18 and TRBJ2-2; D remains unclear. The germline CDR1 and CDR2 sequences are KGHSH and LQKENI. V shed 1 base and J shed 5 bases, with 8 bases lying between them. This CDR3 spans 14 amino acids.

The V and J genes are TRBV9 and TRBJ1-2, with 12 nucleotides matching TRBD1. V shed 3 bases and J 3 bases; nucleotides not matched to a gene: 3. This CDR3 is 15 amino acids long. Germline V gene sequence: CDR1 SGDLS, CDR2 YYNGEE. The CDR3 loop is CASSDGDRGHYGYTF. The DNA for the CDR3 is TGTGCCAGCAGCGACGGGGACAGGGGGCACTATGGCTACACCTTC.

The chain joins TRBV19 to TRBJ2-7; 9 bases map to TRBD1. J was trimmed by 5 bases and V by 8 bases; bases with no gene match: 25. This CDR3 is built from 19 residues. CDR1 and CDR2 from the germline V gene are LNHDA and SQIVND (reference sequence). CDR3 region: CASLTGQGYPSGTSNEQYF. The CDR3 region has the DNA TGTGCCAGTCTGACTGGACAGGGGTACCCGAGCGGCACCTCGAACGAGCAGTACTTC.

The genes are TRBV11-2 and TRBJ2-7; TRBD1 aligns across 9 bases. CDR3 length equals 17 residues. In germline, CDR1 is SGHAT, CDR2 FQNNGV. V gave up 1 base and J gave up 3 bases; unmatched junction bases: 10. Written as DNA, the CDR3 is TGTGCCAGCAGCTTAGCACCGATAGGGACAGGGCTCTACGAGCAGTACTTC. This codes for CASSLAPIGTGLYEQYF.

V gene TRBV6-1 combines with J gene TRBJ1-1; TRBD1 might be the D (6 bases). Germline CDR1 and CDR2: MNHNS and SASEGT. There are 12 residues in the CDR3. Trimming removed 9 bases from V and 7 bases from J, with 15 bases in between. The CDR3, as DNA: TGTGCCAGTATTGAGGGGGGTCGTGAAGCTTTCTTT. This gives the protein CASIEGGREAFF.

The V gene is TRBV25-1, the J gene TRBJ1-4; weak D call: TRBD1 (6 bases). V was shortened by 7 bases and J by 8 bases, with 17 bases between the two germline ends. Germline V CDR1 and CDR2: MGHDK, SYGVNS. This CDR3 spans 14 amino acids. The CDR3 region has the DNA TGTGCCAGCAAAGAGGGGGGGCTGCGAGAAAAACTGTTTTTT. Translation: CASKEGGLREKLFF.

The chain has TRBV28 and TRBJ1-4; D is possibly TRBD1 (5 bases). The CDR3 loop spans 17 amino acids. Germline assignment: CDR1 MDHEN and CDR2 SYDVKM. Trimming pared 7 bases from V and 3 bases from J, leaving 21 bases between. Written as DNA, the CDR3 is TGTGCCAGCAAATTGAGAGGACCGGGACCGTCTAATGAAAAACTGTTTTTT. Its protein is CASKLRGPGPSNEKLFF. The full variable domain, with the rest looked up from reference TRBV28 and TRBJ1-4, is DVKVTQSSRYLVKRTGEKVFLECVQDMDHENMFWYRQDPGLGLRLIYFSYDVKMKEKGDIPEGYSVSREKKERFSLILESASTNQTSMYLCASKLRGPGPSNEKLFFGSGTQLSVL.

The gene calls are TRBV28 and TRBJ1-5, with TRBD1 matching 7 bases. With 6 bases clipped from V and 0 bases from J, the junction kept 5 bases outside the gene matches. This CDR3 is built from 15 residues. The germline CDR1 and CDR2 sequences are MDHEN and SYDVKM. The CDR3 DNA follows: TGTGCCAGCAGCAGGGACAGAAATAGCAATCAGCCCCAGCATTTT. Translated: CASSRDRNSNQPQHF.

The chain has TRBV27 and TRBJ2-7; D may be TRBD1 or TRBD2 (5 bases each). CDR3 length: 17 amino acids. The germline V and J ends were trimmed by 0 bases and 3 bases, with 18 bases remaining between them. Germline lookup yields CDR1 MNHEY and CDR2 SMNVEV (reference sequence). CDR3 sequence: CASSLSMRDPFVYEQYF. The CDR3 region has the DNA TGTGCCAGCAGTTTATCGATGAGGGACCCTTTTGTCTACGAGCAGTACTTC.

The chain has TRBV29-1 and TRBJ2-7; weak D call: TRBD1 (5 bases). Per the germline V gene, CDR1 is SQVTM and CDR2 is ANQGSEA. The V gene lost 6 bases and the J gene lost 3 bases, with 15 bases spanning the gap. This CDR3 spans 13 amino acids. CDR3 nucleotides: TGCAGCGTCCAGACGACAGAGAACTACGAGCAGTACTTC. This gives the protein CSVQTTENYEQYF.

V gene TRBV7-9 combines with J gene TRBJ2-7, with D possibly matching TRBD2 (6 bases). CDR1 and CDR2 from the germline V gene are SEHNR and FQNEAQ (reference sequence). Trimming removed 4 bases from V and 0 bases from J, with 19 bases in between. This CDR3 comprises 17 residues. For the CDR3, the DNA is TGTGCCAGCAGCTCCACCGAGGGGCGGGGCACCTCCTACGAGCAGTACTTC. Its translation is CASSSTEGRGTSYEQYF.

V gene TRBV28 combines with J gene TRBJ1-5; TRBD1 matches at 7 bases. This CDR3 contains 16 residues. The V and J ends lost 6 bases and 1 base, in that order; junction bases with no gene match: 9. Germline V gives CDR1 MDHEN, CDR2 SYDVKM. CDR3 in amino acids: CASSLRQGQSNQPQHF. CDR3 sequence (DNA): TGTGCCAGCAGCCTACGACAGGGACAGAGCAATCAGCCCCAGCATTTT.

The rearrangement joins TRBV5-1 to TRBJ2-7; D is perhaps TRBD1 or TRBD2 (5 bases each). CDR3 length: 14 amino acids. Looked up from germline, CDR1 is SGHRS and CDR2 is YFSETQ. The ends were cut back, 4 bases at V and 2 bases at J, with 13 bases in the middle. CDR3 in DNA: TGCGCCAGCAGCACCAGGGAGAGGCCCTACGAGCAGTACTTC. It codes for CASSTRERPYEQYF.

This rearrangement joins TRBV6-5 to TRBJ2-3; D ambiguous. Trimming left V 7 bases short and J 0 bases short, with 11 bases between. From germline, CDR1 is MNHEY and CDR2 SVGAGI. CDR3 length: 14 residues. Here the CDR3 reads CASTASPSTDTQYF. The CDR3 nucleotides read TGTGCCAGCACTGCCTCACCCAGCACAGATACGCAGTATTTT.

This sequence joins TRBV7-6 and TRBJ2-7; TRBD2 agrees at 7 bases. This CDR3 comprises 14 residues. The J segment lost 0 bases and the V segment lost 3 bases, leaving 2 bases of the junction unmatched. Germline V gene sequence: CDR1 SGHVS, CDR2 FNYEAQ. The CDR3 coding sequence is TGTGCCAGCAGCTTGCGGGAGAGCTCCTACGAGCAGTACTTC. This codes for CASSLRESSYEQYF.

The chain links TRBV27 to TRBJ1-1, with TRBD1 as a possible D gene (6 bases). With 7 bases removed from V and 6 bases from J, the gap between germline ends came to 21 bases. The CDR3 length is 15 residues. Germline assignment: CDR1 MNHEY and CDR2 SMNVEV (reference sequence). The CDR3 is CASTGGASILAEAFF. In DNA, the CDR3 is TGTGCCAGCACTGGGGGGGCGAGTATTCTCGCTGAAGCTTTCTTT.

V and J are TRBV6-1 and TRBJ2-7; D unresolved. Per the germline V gene, CDR1 is MNHNS and CDR2 is SASEGT. The CDR3 is 16 residues long. The germline V and J ends were trimmed by 5 bases and 2 bases, with 19 bases remaining between them. The CDR3 reads CASSQGVGEAPYEQYF. CDR3 DNA sequence: TGTGCCAGCAGTCAAGGCGTGGGTGAAGCCCCCTACGAGCAGTACTTC.

The chain joins TRBV27 to TRBJ2-5; D is undetermined. The V gene's germline CDR1 is MNHEY and CDR2 SMNVEV (reference sequence). The CDR3 consists of 11 residues. V was trimmed by 8 bases and J by 7 bases, leaving 11 bases between them. The DNA of the CDR3 is TGTGCCAGCGGAACCCGCGCGACCCAGTACTTC. It codes for CASGTRATQYF.

In its sample, this clone was seen once. The same CDR3 can be traced to other DNA sequences in this sample. The chain carries TRBV9 and TRBJ2-6; 7 positions match TRBD1. The CDR3 has 16 amino acids. Germline lookup yields CDR1 SGDLS and CDR2 YYNGEE. J was trimmed by 4 bases and V by 4 bases; bases with no gene match: 8. CDR3 in DNA: TGTGCCAGCAGCACCCGACAGGGCGCAGGGGCCAACGTCCTGACTTTC. This gives the protein CASSTRQGAGANVLTF.

This clone has a single count. The chain combines TRBV14 with TRBJ1-1, with TRBD1 matching 7 bases. CDR1 and CDR2 (germline): SGHDN, FVKESK. V gave up 3 bases and J gave up 10 bases; unmatched junction bases: 14. The CDR3 extends over 15 amino acids. The CDR3 DNA reads as TGTGCCAGCAGCCAGACAGGGATCATTGGGATTGGAGCTTTCTTT. Translation gives CASSQTGIIGIGAFF.